This T cell receptor beta chain was retrieved from a study of cytomegalovirus exposure and HLA in healthy donors. Study-wide results and limits: Earlier findings revealed that most TCR beta V segments proved productive either about 90% or about 30% of the time. A later analysis linked 15,000 to 20,000 TCR beta sequences to HLA alleles at 0.05 false discovery rate. There were three CMV-associated chains whose specificity for CMV antigens was confirmed in vitro.

Comment on this clone: No antigen is known for it.

The length of the CDR3 is 12 residues. V was pared by 6 bases and J by 6 bases, with 11 bases between. In germline, CDR1 is GTSNPN, CDR2 SVGIG (reference sequence). PCR employed 60 Vbeta and 13 Jbeta primers. Data came from immunoSEQ multiplex PCR; TCRdb stores just in-frame clones and leaves some out. The table has about 15,000 clones, around 60% seen once. This clonotype originated in a woman aged 45 to 65 in good health and CMV-seropositive. The rearrangement links TRBV30 to TRBJ2-2; D might be TRBD2 (5 bases). The sequenced material came from PBMCs. CDR3: CACLGAPGELFF. The CDR3 DNA sequence: TGTGCCTGCCTGGGAGCCCCCGGGGAGCTGTTTTTT. The entire variable domain, with the rest obtained from reference TRBV30 and TRBJ2-2, is as follows: SQTIHQWPATLVQPVGSPLSLECTVEGTSNPNLYWYRQAAGRGLQLLFYSVGIGQISSEVPQNLSASRPQDRQFILSSKKLLLSDSGFYLCACLGAPGELFFGEGSRLTVL.